The 23 T cell receptor beta chains listed next were all sequenced from one sample in a study of blood T cell repertoires in COVID-19. Repertoires were generated with immunoSEQ multiplex PCR, while TCRdb's copy carries only in-frame clones and drops some. This table holds over 200,000 clones, roughly 84% found once. The sample consisted of peripheral blood. Source of these receptors: a man aged 45-60 years with active or convalescent COVID-19.

The V gene is TRBV18, the J gene TRBJ1-5, with D tentatively TRBD1 (5 bases). With 3 bases removed from V and 5 bases from J, the gap between germline ends came to 11 bases. This CDR3 region has 14 residues. CDR1 and CDR2 from the germline V gene are KGHSH and LQKENI. CDR3 coding DNA: TGTGCCAGCTCACCCCCCGGGGGGTATCAGCCCCAGCATTTT. This codes for CASSPPGGYQPQHF.

This chain uses TRBV6-5 with TRBJ2-7; D is uncertain. CDR3 length: 14 residues. The V gene lost 7 bases and the J gene lost 2 bases, with 15 bases spanning the gap. From germline, CDR1 is MNHEY and CDR2 SVGAGI. CDR3 region: CASTSVGTTYEQYF. As DNA, the CDR3 is TGTGCCAGCACCTCCGTGGGCACCACCTACGAGCAGTACTTC.

This clone was recorded a few times. The rearrangement uses TRBV7-2 and TRBJ1-1, with D unclear. The germline V and J ends were trimmed by 1 base and 0 bases, with 9 bases remaining between them. Germline CDR1 is SGHTA and CDR2 is FQGNSA. The CDR3 runs 15 residues. The CDR3 region has the DNA TGTGCCAGCAGCTTAGAGGGAGATATGAACACTGAAGCTTTCTTT. Protein sequence: CASSLEGDMNTEAFF.

This chain connects TRBV6-1 to TRBJ1-6; no reliable D call. Trimming left V 1 base short and J 10 bases short, with 17 bases between. Germline values: CDR1 MNHNS, CDR2 SASEGT. This CDR3 is built from 16 residues. The CDR3 DNA sequence: TGTGCCAGCAGTGAAGGGAGTCACCCGGTTCGGTCACCCCTCCACTTT. Translating gives CASSEGSHPVRSPLHF.

This sequence joins TRBV3-1 (or the pseudogene TRBV3-2) and TRBJ1-5, with D unresolved. This CDR3 comprises 13 residues. V was cut by 3 bases and J by 4 bases, with 7 bases left in between. Germline CDR1 LGHDT, CDR2 YNNKEL (reference sequence). The CDR3 DNA sequence: TGTGCCAGCAGCCATGCAGAAAATCAGCCCCAGCATTTT. Translating it yields CASSHAENQPQHF.

V usage is TRBV7-3 and J usage is TRBJ1-1, with 8 positions matching TRBD1. Germline V gene data show CDR1 as SGHTA and CDR2 as FQGTGA. V shed 1 base and J 6 bases; nucleotides not matched to a gene: 4. CDR3 length: 14 residues. The CDR3 reads CASSLRQGMSEAFF. The CDR3 nucleotides are TGTGCCAGCAGCTTAAGACAGGGGATGTCTGAAGCTTTCTTT.

V usage is TRBV6-5 and J usage is TRBJ1-5; D unclear. The length of the CDR3 is 13 residues. V was trimmed by 5 bases and J by 3 bases, leaving 8 bases between them. Germline lookup yields CDR1 MNHEY and CDR2 SVGAGI. CDR3 sequence reads: CASSPGLNQPQHF. The CDR3 nucleotides read TGTGCCAGCAGTCCGGGTCTCAATCAGCCCCAGCATTTT.

J is TRBJ2-7 and V is TRBV25-1, with a possible D match to TRBD1 (6 bases). This CDR3 has 15 residues. V dropped 6 bases and J dropped 1 base, with 16 bases sitting between them. Germline CDR1 reads MGHDK; CDR2 reads SYGVNS. CDR3 bases: TGTGCCAGCAGGCCAACAGGGCGGTTTTCCTACGAGCAGTACTTC. This sequence encodes CASRPTGRFSYEQYF.

V usage is TRBV5-1 and J usage is TRBJ2-3; 12 bases are a match to TRBD2. Germline assignment: CDR1 SGHRS and CDR2 YFSETQ. Losses at the gene ends were 3 bases for V and 1 base for J; bases not matched to a gene: 3. This CDR3 contains 16 residues. CDR3 in amino acids: CASSSRLAGGTDTQYF. CDR3 coding DNA: TGCGCCAGCAGCTCAAGACTAGCGGGGGGCACAGATACGCAGTATTTT.

The CDR3 sequence: CASSESGRASAFF. CDR3 sequence (DNA): TGTGCCAGCAGTGAATCGGGCAGGGCTTCTGCTTTCTTT. The V gene is TRBV25-1, the J gene TRBJ1-1; TRBD1 is a possible D gene (5 bases). Trimming stripped 1 base from V and 11 bases from J, with 14 bases between. The CDR3 has 13 residues. Germline V gives CDR1 MGHDK, CDR2 SYGVNS. Using reference TRBV25-1 and TRBJ1-1 for the parts outside the CDR3, the full variable domain is EADIYQTPRYLVIGTGKKITLECSQTMGHDKMYWYQQDPGMELHLIHYSYGVNSTEKGDLSSESTVSRIRTEHFPLTLESARPSHTSQYLCASSESGRASAFFGQGTRLTVV.

The chain joins TRBV5-1 to TRBJ1-2; D not certain. This CDR3 contains 14 residues. CDR1 and CDR2 (germline): SGHRS, YFSETQ. V shed 4 bases and J shed 0 bases, with 10 bases lying between them. CDR3 protein: CASSLDGTNYGYTF. Here the CDR3 DNA reads TGCGCCAGCAGCCTGGACGGTACTAACTATGGCTACACCTTC.

This clone was counted a few times. The V gene is TRBV5-1, the J gene TRBJ1-5; a weak D match, TRBD1 (6 bases). In germline, CDR1 is SGHRS, CDR2 YFSETQ. There are 15 residues in the CDR3. V was shortened by 0 bases and J by 6 bases, with 13 bases between the two germline ends. The chain's CDR3 is CASSLEGGRGQPQHF. The CDR3 DNA sequence: TGCGCCAGCAGCTTGGAGGGGGGGCGAGGTCAGCCCCAGCATTTT.

About this clone: One end of the junction does not line up with germline, which may come from a read error. This chain joins TRBV28 and TRBJ1-5; the match to TRBD1 covers 8 bases. The CDR3 has 18 residues. Germline V lookup: CDR1 MDHEN, CDR2 SYDVKM. The CDR3 DNA reads TGTGCCAGCAATTTACCCTCCCGTAGACAGGGGTTCACTCAGCCCCAGCATTTT. Its protein product is CASNLPSRRQGFTQPQHF.

The gene calls are TRBV7-2 and TRBJ2-5, with 10 bases aligning to TRBD2. The CDR3 loop spans 15 amino acids. V lost 5 bases to trimming and J lost 5 bases; unmatched junction nucleotides: 8. Germline loops: CDR1 SGHTA, CDR2 FQGNSA. This chain's CDR3 is CASSALAGGGETQYF. The CDR3 bases are TGTGCCAGCAGCGCCTTAGCGGGGGGCGGGGAGACCCAGTACTTC. Using reference TRBV7-2 and TRBJ2-5 for the parts outside the CDR3, the full variable domain is GAGVSQSPSNKVTEKGKDVELRCDPISGHTALYWYRQSLGQGLEFLIYFQGNSAPDKSGLPSDRFSAERTGGSVSTLTIQRTQQEDSAVYLCASSALAGGGETQYFGPGTRLLVL.

This clone showed up just once. Written as DNA, the CDR3 is TGTGCCAGCGCCCGGGACAGGGGGCGTGAGCAGTACTTC. Translation gives CASARDRGREQYF. The chain has TRBV6-5 and TRBJ2-7; 12 bases align to TRBD1. The CDR3 length is 13 residues. Germline V CDR1 and CDR2: MNHEY, SVGAGI. The junction had 6 bases not matched to a gene; V was cut back by 8 bases and J by 7 bases.

V and J are TRBV18 and TRBJ1-2; 8 bases agree with TRBD1. CDR1 and CDR2 from the germline V gene are KGHSH and LQKENI. The CDR3 length is 15 residues. V lost 6 bases to trimming and J lost 3 bases; unmatched junction nucleotides: 9. The CDR3 DNA is TGTGCCAGCTCGCCGATCCCGGGACAGGACTATGGCTACACCTTC. Its protein is CASSPIPGQDYGYTF.

CDR3 sequence reads: CASSWDFLRRTEAFF. CDR3 sequence (DNA): TGTGCCAGCAGTTGGGACTTTCTCCGGCGGACTGAAGCTTTCTTT. This chain connects TRBV27 to TRBJ1-1; D perhaps matches TRBD1 (5 bases). V lost 4 bases, J lost 5 bases, and 17 bases lay in between. The germline V gene encodes CDR1 MNHEY and CDR2 SMNVEV (reference sequence). The CDR3 is 15 residues long.

The rearrangement uses TRBV5-5 and TRBJ2-2; the D is unclear. Germline V lookup: CDR1 SGHKS, CDR2 YYEKEE (reference sequence). CDR3 length: 13 residues. Between the trimmed V and J ends, which lost 2 bases and 3 bases, there was a span of 5 bases. The DNA of the CDR3 is TGTGCCAGCAGCTTATTATACACCGGGGAGCTGTTTTTT. Translation gives CASSLLYTGELFF.

The rearrangement uses TRBV12-5 and TRBJ2-2; 7 bases agree with TRBD1. The V segment lost 1 base and the J segment 1 base; nucleotides outside the gene matches: 0. This CDR3 spans 15 amino acids. Germline V gives CDR1 LGHNT, CDR2 FRNRAP. The CDR3, as DNA: TGTGCTAGTGGTTTGGGACAGGGGAACACCGGGGAGCTGTTTTTT. This translates into CASGLGQGNTGELFF.

V usage is TRBV2 and J usage is TRBJ1-5; TRBD1 is a possible D gene (5 bases). Germline lookup yields CDR1 SNHLY and CDR2 FYNNEI. Trimming removed 3 bases at V and 6 bases at J, with 9 bases between. CDR3 length: 13 residues. The CDR3 nucleotides read TGTGCCAGCAGTGACAGGGAGGTTCAGCCCCAGCATTTT. It encodes CASSDREVQPQHF.

The chain links TRBV5-1 to TRBJ1-1; 7 positions agree with TRBD1. The CDR3 is 13 residues long. Germline V lookup: CDR1 SGHRS, CDR2 YFSETQ. Trimming at V came to 6 bases and at J to 1 base, leaving 3 bases not matched to a gene. In DNA, the CDR3 is TGCGCCAGCAAGACAGGGCAGAACACTGAAGCTTTCTTT. Its protein is CASKTGQNTEAFF.

This chain links TRBV5-1 with TRBJ2-7; perhaps TRBD2 as D (5 bases). This CDR3 is 11 amino acids long. The V gene lost 4 bases and the J gene lost 6 bases, with 8 bases spanning the gap. Per germline, CDR1 SGHRS and CDR2 YFSETQ. The CDR3 nucleotides are TGCGCCAGCAGCCCGGGGATCGAGCAGTACTTC. Its protein product is CASSPGIEQYF.

V and J are TRBV29-1 and TRBJ2-1, with D possibly being TRBD2 (5 bases). CDR1 SQVTM and CDR2 ANQGSEA come from the germline V gene. The CDR3 length is 12 residues. With 2 bases removed from V and 6 bases from J, the gap between germline ends came to 8 bases. The CDR3 loop reads CSVEPSGNEQFF. The DNA for the CDR3 is TGCAGCGTTGAACCAAGCGGCAATGAGCAGTTCTTC.